The 16 T cell receptor beta chains given below trace back to one sample, sequenced in a study of cytomegalovirus exposure and HLA in healthy donors. Sequencing used immunoSEQ multiplex PCR; TCRdb keeps in-frame clones, though not all of them. The data contain 150,000 or so clones, about 86% of them singletons. The source material was PBMCs. The receptors derive from a man between 18 and 29 years old in good health and CMV-seropositive.

This sequence joins TRBV7-2 and TRBJ2-2; D is perhaps TRBD1 (5 bases). Germline-derived CDR1 and CDR2 are SGHTA and FQGNSA. The CDR3 is 14 residues long. With 4 bases removed from V and 4 bases from J, the gap between germline ends came to 10 bases. CDR3 loop: CASSWGESTGELFF. Written as DNA, the CDR3 is TGTGCCAGCAGCTGGGGCGAGAGCACCGGGGAGCTGTTTTTT.

This clone was counted between two and nine times. The chain uses TRBV4-1 and TRBJ1-5; tentatively, D is TRBD1 (6 bases). The CDR3 runs 14 residues. V dropped 4 bases and J dropped 6 bases, with 13 bases sitting between them. Germline-derived CDR1 and CDR2 are MGHRA and YSYEKL. The CDR3 sequence is CASSLAGAGQPQHF. The CDR3 bases are TGCGCCAGCAGCCTTGCAGGGGCGGGTCAGCCCCAGCATTTT.

The CDR3: CASSPQGSSYNEQFF. The CDR3 DNA follows: TGTGCCAGCAGCCCACAGGGGAGCTCCTACAATGAGCAGTTCTTC. V is TRBV7-2 and J is TRBJ2-1; 7 bases fit TRBD1. The germline CDR1 and CDR2 sequences are SGHTA and FQGNSA. There are 15 residues in the CDR3. With V trimmed by 5 bases and J by 0 bases, 4 bases remained unmatched.

The chain recombines TRBV6-6 with TRBJ1-6; D is unclear. The CDR3 is 11 residues long. Germline CDR1 and CDR2: MNHNY and SVGAGI (reference sequence). V was shortened by 6 bases and J by 5 bases, with 2 bases between the two germline ends. The CDR3 region is CASSDNSPLHF. The CDR3 region has the DNA TGTGCCAGCAGCGATAATTCACCCCTCCACTTT.

This clone was picked up one time. The rearrangement links TRBV11-2 to TRBJ1-2, with 9 bases aligning to TRBD1. Germline V gene sequence: CDR1 SGHAT, CDR2 FQNNGV. V lost 2 bases to trimming and J lost 4 bases; unmatched junction nucleotides: 11. The CDR3 is made up of 17 amino acids. The CDR3 loop reads CASSLFGQGPPIYGYTF. For the CDR3, the DNA is TGTGCCAGCAGCTTATTCGGACAGGGGCCACCCATCTATGGCTACACCTTC.

The chain combines TRBV30 with TRBJ2-7, with TRBD1 matching 8 bases. CDR3 length: 13 residues. V lost 2 bases, J lost 7 bases, and 7 bases stayed unmatched. The germline CDR1 and CDR2 sequences are GTSNPN and SVGIG (reference sequence). The CDR3 reads CAWSPSGGNEQYF. DNA for the CDR3: TGTGCCTGGAGTCCTTCAGGGGGCAATGAGCAGTACTTC.

The rearrangement joins TRBV9 to TRBJ1-2, with TRBD1 as a possible D gene (6 bases). Trimming removed 1 base from V and 3 bases from J, with 19 bases in between. Looked up from germline, CDR1 is SGDLS and CDR2 is YYNGEE. The CDR3 loop spans 17 amino acids. The CDR3: CASSVRATQGRDYGYTF. For the CDR3, the DNA is TGTGCCAGCAGCGTAAGGGCGACACAGGGCCGAGACTATGGCTACACCTTC. Based on the CDR3 plus reference TRBV9 and TRBJ1-2, the full variable domain is DSGVTQTPKHLITATGQRVTLRCSPRSGDLSVYWYQQSLDQGLQFLIQYYNGEERAKGNILERFSAQQFPDLHSELNLSSLELGDSALYFCASSVRATQGRDYGYTFGSGTRLTVV.

The V gene is TRBV30, the J gene TRBJ2-1; TRBD2 matches at 9 bases. The J segment lost 8 bases and the V segment lost 2 bases, leaving 7 bases of the junction unmatched. Germline lookup yields CDR1 GTSNPN and CDR2 SVGIG (reference sequence). This CDR3 spans 14 amino acids. The CDR3 bases are TGTGCCTGGAGTAATAGCGGGAGTGGCTATGAGCAGTTCTTC. Its translation is CAWSNSGSGYEQFF.

The J gene is TRBJ2-1, the V gene TRBV7-2, with 7 bases aligning to TRBD1. Germline V gene sequence: CDR1 SGHTA, CDR2 FQGNSA. The ends lost 4 bases at V and 9 bases at J; junction bases unmatched: 12. The length of the CDR3 is 15 residues. CDR3 in amino acids: CASSSTGQPLGEQFF. DNA of the CDR3: TGTGCCAGCAGCTCTACGGGACAGCCCTTGGGTGAGCAGTTCTTC.

The genes are TRBV19 and TRBJ2-7, with D possibly being TRBD2 (6 bases). The CDR3 runs 14 residues. The ends were cut back, 1 base at V and 2 bases at J, with 9 bases in the middle. Germline CDR1 is LNHDA and CDR2 is SQIVND (reference sequence). The CDR3: CASSIGRGTYEQYF. The CDR3 bases are TGTGCCAGTAGTATAGGGAGGGGTACCTACGAGCAGTACTTC.

The rearrangement uses TRBV10-3 and TRBJ1-1; D gene uncertain. Trimming stripped 7 bases from V and 8 bases from J, with 11 bases between. CDR3 length: 11 residues. Germline CDR1 and CDR2: ENHRY and SYGVKD. CDR3 in DNA: TGTGCCATCAAGAACAGCGGAGAAGCTTTCTTT. Amino acid sequence: CAIKNSGEAFF.

The chain uses TRBV19 and TRBJ2-1; TRBD1 is a possible D gene (6 bases). V lost 5 bases to trimming and J lost 9 bases, with 23 bases between them. Germline values: CDR1 LNHDA, CDR2 SQIVND (reference sequence). This CDR3 comprises 16 residues. CDR3 coding DNA: TGTGCCAGTAGTCCATTACAGGGTACCGTAACAGTTGAGCAGTTCTTC. Its protein product is CASSPLQGTVTVEQFF.

The V call is TRBV2, the J call TRBJ2-1, with 10 bases matching TRBD2. The CDR3 runs to 14 residues. With V trimmed by 11 bases and J by 10 bases, 14 bases remained unmatched. In germline, CDR1 is SNHLY, CDR2 FYNNEI. The CDR3 reads CASHPAGGYGEQFF. The CDR3 DNA reads TGTGCCTCACACCCAGCGGGAGGGTACGGGGAGCAGTTCTTC.

The V and J genes are TRBV6-4 and TRBJ2-3; TRBD2 agrees at 8 bases. The germline CDR1 and CDR2 sequences are MRHNA and SNTAGT. CDR3 length: 14 amino acids. The V and J ends lost 6 bases and 5 bases, in that order; junction bases with no gene match: 7. CDR3 DNA sequence: TGTGCCAGCAGCCCCGGGGGGGAGGGAGATACGCAGTATTTT. This gives the protein CASSPGGEGDTQYF.

V is TRBV13 and J is TRBJ1-1; tentatively, D is TRBD1 (5 bases). The germline V and J ends were trimmed by 4 bases and 2 bases, with 8 bases remaining between them. The CDR3 contains 13 residues. Looked up from germline, CDR1 is PRHDT and CDR2 is FYEKMQ (reference sequence). The chain's CDR3 is CASSWGLNTEAFF. The CDR3 DNA sequence: TGTGCCAGCAGCTGGGGACTTAACACTGAAGCTTTCTTT.

CDR3 amino acids: CASSSRLASSGDTQYF. In DNA, the CDR3 is TGTGCCAGCAGCTCCCGACTAGCGAGTTCCGGAGATACGCAGTATTTT. The chain recombines TRBV28 with TRBJ2-3; 8 bases map to TRBD2. Germline V gene data show CDR1 as MDHEN and CDR2 as SYDVKM. This CDR3 has 16 residues. Unmatched junction bases numbered 13, after V lost 6 bases and J lost 5 bases.